The T cell receptor beta chain described here comes from a study of T cell responses to AZD1222 COVID-19 vaccine. The CDR3 runs to 16 residues. V gave up 0 bases and J gave up 6 bases; unmatched junction bases: 4. The germline CDR1 and CDR2 sequences are SGHRS and YFSETQ. TCRdb's table, derived via immunoSEQ multiplex PCR, lists solely in-frame clones and lacks some. Altogether 84,000 or so clones are present, approximately 90% being singletons, with the ten largest covering 4% to 6%. This specimen consisted of peripheral blood, obtained on day 0 of MenACWY control vaccination. The chain links TRBV5-1 to TRBJ2-3; 13 nucleotides match TRBD2. This receptor was identified in an adult in good health. Written as DNA, the CDR3 is TGCGCCAGCAGCTTGGGGACTAGCGGGAGTGGGGATACGCAGTATTTT. Its translation is CASSLGTSGSGDTQYF.